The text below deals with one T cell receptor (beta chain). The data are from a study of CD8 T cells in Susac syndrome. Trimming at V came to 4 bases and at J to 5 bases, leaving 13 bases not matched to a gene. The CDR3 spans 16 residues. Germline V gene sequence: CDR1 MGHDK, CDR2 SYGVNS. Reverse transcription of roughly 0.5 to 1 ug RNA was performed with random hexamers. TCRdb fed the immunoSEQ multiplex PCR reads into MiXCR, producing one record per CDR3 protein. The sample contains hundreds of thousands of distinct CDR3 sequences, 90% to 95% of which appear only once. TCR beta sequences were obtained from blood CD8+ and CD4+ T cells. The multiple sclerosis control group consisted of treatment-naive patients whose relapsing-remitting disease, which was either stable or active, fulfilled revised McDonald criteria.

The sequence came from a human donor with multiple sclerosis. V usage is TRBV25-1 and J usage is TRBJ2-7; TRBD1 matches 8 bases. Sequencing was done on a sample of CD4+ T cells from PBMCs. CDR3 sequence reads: CASSGVGGTGANEQYF. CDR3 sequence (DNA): TGTGCCAGCAGTGGGGTCGGCGGGACAGGAGCCAACGAGCAGTACTTC.